What follows are 30 T cell receptor beta chains derived from one specimen sequenced in a study of T-cell reconstitution after alpha-beta-depleted transplantation in children. Preparation of the TCRbeta library was carried out with unique molecular identifiers. TCRdb passed the PCR reads through MiXCR, listing each CDR3 protein once. The sample holds almost 250,000 distinct CDR3 sequences; roughly 23% are singletons and the top ten take approximately 2.5%. Sample: PBMCs, taken before TCRalphabeta/CD19-depleted stem cell transplant. All receptors derive from a girl aged 2 to 9 with Fanconi anemia, due to receive a stem cell transplant.

This clonotype was found a few times. The chain uses TRBV5-6 and TRBJ2-1, with D possibly TRBD1 on 6 matching bases. CDR3 size: 14 residues. Germline loops: CDR1 SGHDT, CDR2 YYEEEE. Trimming shortened V by 4 bases and J by 8 bases, and 16 bases separated the two germline ends. This chain's CDR3 is CASSLATGIHEQFF. CDR3 sequence (DNA): TGTGCCAGCAGCCTAGCAACAGGGATCCATGAGCAGTTCTTC.

The V and J genes are TRBV2 and TRBJ1-2; D not certain. This CDR3 has 10 residues. The ends were cut back, 3 bases at V and 9 bases at J, with 5 bases in the middle. The germline gives CDR1 SNHLY, CDR2 FYNNEI. The CDR3: CASSDFSYTF. In DNA form, the CDR3 reads TGTGCCAGCAGTGACTTTAGCTACACCTTC.

This clonotype has only a few counts. The J gene is TRBJ2-1, the V gene TRBV6-5; D possibly corresponds to TRBD1 (6 bases). V was trimmed by 2 bases and J by 6 bases, leaving 8 bases between them. Germline V lookup: CDR1 MNHEY, CDR2 SVGAGI. CDR3 size: 13 residues. The CDR3 DNA is TGTGCCAGCAGTTACCCGGACAGCAATGAGCAGTTCTTC. Translation: CASSYPDSNEQFF.

This clonotype has a count of ten or more. The V and J genes are TRBV29-1 and TRBJ2-1, with TRBD1 as a possible D gene (8 bases). The V gene lost 7 bases and the J gene lost 8 bases, with 15 bases spanning the gap. The CDR3 spans 12 residues. The germline gives CDR1 SQVTM, CDR2 ANQGSEA. CDR3 sequence (DNA): TGCAGCGCTAGGACAGGGAGGGATGAGCAGTTCTTC. Protein product: CSARTGRDEQFF.

This clonotype appeared many times. This chain uses TRBV12-3 or TRBV12-4 with TRBJ2-1, with 10 positions matching TRBD2. J was trimmed by 8 bases and V by 4 bases; bases with no gene match: 8. The CDR3 loop spans 15 amino acids. The CDR3 DNA follows: TGTGCCAGCAGTTCCGCCCCACTAGCGGGGCATGAGCAGTTCTTC. Its translation: CASSSAPLAGHEQFF.

This clonotype was recorded at least ten times. V and J are TRBV12-3 or TRBV12-4 and TRBJ1-1; 7 bases align to TRBD1. Trimming at V came to 5 bases and at J to 7 bases, leaving 4 bases not matched to a gene. The CDR3 runs to 12 residues. The CDR3 nucleotides read TGTGCCAGCAGTCCCGGGACAGATGAAGCTTTCTTT. Protein sequence: CASSPGTDEAFF.

V usage is TRBV7-2 and J usage is TRBJ2-7, with 7 positions matching TRBD2. The germline V gene encodes CDR1 SGHTA and CDR2 FQGNSA. The CDR3 is 17 amino acids. The ends lost 1 base at V and 3 bases at J; junction bases unmatched: 12. The CDR3 loop reads CASSLVPGLVRHYEQYF. The CDR3 DNA reads TGTGCCAGCAGCTTAGTACCCGGACTAGTGAGACACTACGAGCAGTACTTC.

This clonotype came up many times. The chain links TRBV12-3 or TRBV12-4 to TRBJ1-4; D might be TRBD1 (5 bases). V lost 6 bases, J lost 8 bases, and 10 bases lay in between. This CDR3 has 12 residues. The CDR3 region is CASSSTGEKLFF. Here the CDR3 DNA reads TGTGCCAGCAGCTCTACAGGAGAAAAACTGTTTTTT.

There are a few counts of this clonotype. The J gene is TRBJ2-1, the V gene TRBV6-2 or TRBV6-3; unclear D gene. Germline loops: CDR1 MNHEY, CDR2 SVGEGT. The CDR3 is 14 amino acids. V shed 7 bases and J shed 3 bases, with 13 bases lying between them. The CDR3 DNA follows: TGTGCCAGCACCGGTATCCCTTACTACAATGAGCAGTTCTTC. It encodes CASTGIPYYNEQFF.

The table lists this clonotype with many counts. V usage is TRBV20-1 and J usage is TRBJ1-1; 10 bases align to TRBD1. V was pared by 6 bases and J by 4 bases, with 8 bases of the junction left unmatched. Germline V gives CDR1 DFQATT, CDR2 SNEGSKA (reference sequence). The CDR3 has 14 amino acids. In nucleotides, the CDR3 is TGCAGTGCCCCGGGACAGGGGCGCGTCACTGAAGCTTTCTTT. This sequence encodes CSAPGQGRVTEAFF.

This clonotype appeared a few times. CDR3 coding DNA: TGCGCCAGCAGCCTTAGCGGGGGCCCTCGGGAGACCCAGTACTTC. Translated, it gives CASSLSGGPRETQYF. The V call is TRBV5-1, the J call TRBJ2-5, with 9 bases that match TRBD2. Germline assignment: CDR1 SGHRS and CDR2 YFSETQ. CDR3 length: 15 residues. V lost 4 bases to trimming and J lost 5 bases; unmatched junction nucleotides: 9. The full variable domain, its missing parts supplied by reference TRBV5-1 and TRBJ2-5, is KAGVTQTPRYLIKTRGQQVTLSCSPISGHRSVSWYQQTPGQGLQFLFEYFSETQRNKGNFPGRFSGRQFSNSRSEMNVSTLELGDSALYLCASSLSGGPRETQYFGPGTRLLVL.

The chain combines TRBV7-9 with TRBJ2-1; no clear D. The CDR3 extends over 15 amino acids. The V gene's germline CDR1 is SEHNR and CDR2 FQNEAQ (reference sequence). V lost 4 bases and J 8 bases, leaving 18 bases between the germline ends. The CDR3 bases are TGTGCCAGCAGCTCCGACATCACCCTTAACGATGAGCAGTTCTTC. It is translated as CASSSDITLNDEQFF. The full variable domain, in which reference TRBV7-9 and TRBJ2-1 provide the parts outside the CDR3, is DTGVSQNPRHKITKRGQNVTFRCDPISEHNRLYWYRQTLGQGPEFLTYFQNEAQLEKSRLLSDRFSAERPKGSFSTLEIQRTEQGDSAMYLCASSSDITLNDEQFFGPGTRLTVL.

This clonotype was recorded at least ten times. The gene calls are TRBV20-1 and TRBJ2-2; no reliable D call. Germline CDR1 reads DFQATT; CDR2 reads SNEGSKA (reference sequence). The V end lost 3 bases, the J end lost 1 base, and 9 bases lay between the germline ends. The CDR3 runs 14 residues. CDR3 nucleotides: TGCAGTGCTAGCCTACACATGAACACCGGGGAGCTGTTTTTT. It encodes CSASLHMNTGELFF.

To note about this clonotype: Sequence at one end of the junction differs from germline and may be a read error. The J gene is TRBJ2-1, the V gene TRBV5-1; D gene unclear. The CDR3 runs to 13 residues. The V gene's germline CDR1 is SGHRS and CDR2 YFSETQ. CDR3: CASSLDSNNEQFF. CDR3 in DNA: TGCGCCAGCAGCTTGGACTCCAACAATGAGCAGTTCTTC.

This clonotype has more than one count but fewer than ten. The chain couples TRBV28 to TRBJ2-7; D might be TRBD2 (5 bases). The CDR3 has 13 amino acids. Per the germline V gene, CDR1 is MDHEN and CDR2 is SYDVKM. Trimming cost V 5 bases and J 2 bases, with 10 bases left between them. CDR3 nucleotide sequence: TGTGCCAGCAGTGGGGAGAAGGCCTACGAGCAGTACTTC. Amino acids: CASSGEKAYEQYF.

This clonotype showed up many times. The chain employs TRBV28 and TRBJ2-1; a possible D gene is TRBD2 (5 bases). This CDR3 has 14 residues. Looked up from germline, CDR1 is MDHEN and CDR2 is SYDVKM. Trimming cost V 7 bases and J 8 bases, with 18 bases left between them. In nucleotides, the CDR3 is TGTGCCAGCAAGGAGGACCCCCTGAAGGATGAGCAGTTCTTC. It is translated as CASKEDPLKDEQFF.

CDR3 bases: TGTGCCAGCAGTTTTAAGGGTGGACAGGTCGGGCAGTTCTTC. Translating gives CASSFKGGQVGQFF. This chain links TRBV28 with TRBJ2-1; 7 nucleotides match TRBD1. The CDR3 runs 14 residues. Germline V gives CDR1 MDHEN, CDR2 SYDVKM. Trimming removed 3 bases from V and 12 bases from J; junction bases left unmatched: 11.

This clonotype was seen many times. The chain joins TRBV4-2 to TRBJ2-3; no reliable D call. V lost 1 base and J 2 bases, leaving 10 bases between the germline ends. The germline CDR1 and CDR2 sequences are LGHNA and YNFKEQ. The CDR3 is made up of 15 amino acids. CDR3 DNA: TGTGCCAGCAGCCAAGGATCGAGCGCCACAGATACGCAGTATTTT. It specifies CASSQGSSATDTQYF.

The chain combines TRBV20-1 with TRBJ2-1; 10 bases fit TRBD2. The V gene end was trimmed by 0 bases and the J gene end by 1 base; junction bases not matched to a gene: 9. The V gene's germline CDR1 is DFQATT and CDR2 SNEGSKA (reference sequence). CDR3 length: 18 residues. The DNA for the CDR3 is TGCAGTGCTAGAGATTCGACTAGCGGGCGTATTTCCTACAATGAGCAGTTCTTC. Amino acids: CSARDSTSGRISYNEQFF.

In its sample, this clonotype was seen many times. The V and J genes are TRBV15 and TRBJ2-3; 7 nucleotides line up with TRBD1. After removal of 6 bases from V and 0 bases from J, the junction contained 3 bases not matched to a gene. This CDR3 contains 14 residues. Germline lookup yields CDR1 LNHNV and CDR2 YYDKDF (reference sequence). The CDR3 nucleotides are TGTGCCACCAGGACAGGGTGGAGCACAGATACGCAGTATTTT. Protein sequence: CATRTGWSTDTQYF.

The chain recombines TRBV6-5 with TRBJ1-2; the match to TRBD1 covers 12 bases. CDR3 size: 15 residues. V trimming: 2 bases; J trimming: 7 bases; junction bases outside the gene matches: 5. The germline V gene encodes CDR1 MNHEY and CDR2 SVGAGI. CDR3 nucleotide sequence: TGTGCCAGCAGTTACACGGGACAGGGGGCCTTTGGCTACACCTTC. Protein: CASSYTGQGAFGYTF.

This clonotype was detected ten times or more. This rearrangement joins TRBV20-1 to TRBJ2-1, with 15 bases fitting TRBD2. V gave up 5 bases and J gave up 2 bases; unmatched junction bases: 7. Per germline, CDR1 DFQATT and CDR2 SNEGSKA (reference sequence). CDR3 length: 17 residues. The DNA of the CDR3 is TGCAGTGCTCCCGGGACTAGCGGGAGGAGGACCTACAATGAGCAGTTCTTC. It specifies CSAPGTSGRRTYNEQFF.

The rearrangement links TRBV30 to TRBJ2-5; 13 bases match TRBD2. Looked up from germline, CDR1 is GTSNPN and CDR2 is SVGIG (reference sequence). CDR3 length: 16 amino acids. Unmatched junction bases numbered 6, after V lost 2 bases and J lost 3 bases. In DNA form, the CDR3 reads TGTGCCTGGAGTTTGTGGACTAGCGGGGGAAAAGAGACCCAGTACTTC. It is translated as CAWSLWTSGGKETQYF. The complete variable domain, with remaining parts taken from reference TRBV30 and TRBJ2-5, reads SQTIHQWPATLVQPVGSPLSLECTVEGTSNPNLYWYRQAAGRGLQLLFYSVGIGQISSEVPQNLSASRPQDRQFILSSKKLLLSDSGFYLCAWSLWTSGGKETQYFGPGTRLLVL.

The chain combines TRBV28 with TRBJ2-5, with D tentatively TRBD2 (5 bases). The V end lost 7 bases, the J end lost 1 base, and 13 bases lay between the germline ends. The CDR3 extends over 14 amino acids. CDR1 and CDR2 from the germline V gene are MDHEN and SYDVKM. The CDR3 is CASTPSGSQETQYF. The CDR3 DNA reads as TGTGCCAGCACCCCAAGCGGAAGCCAAGAGACCCAGTACTTC.

This clonotype was picked up many times. The chain combines TRBV29-1 with TRBJ2-7, with TRBD2 matching 13 bases. Germline V gene sequence: CDR1 SQVTM, CDR2 ANQGSEA. The CDR3 covers 17 residues. V shed 6 bases and J 3 bases; nucleotides not matched to a gene: 14. Here the CDR3 reads CSVRLGTSGMSRYEQYF. CDR3 DNA sequence: TGCAGCGTGAGACTCGGGACTAGCGGGATGTCCCGCTACGAGCAGTACTTC.

V is TRBV11-2 and J is TRBJ2-5; D unclear. V lost 2 bases, J lost 4 bases, and 11 bases lay in between. The CDR3 contains 14 residues. Germline CDR1 SGHAT, CDR2 FQNNGV. The CDR3 bases are TGTGCCAGCAGCTTAAGTAACTGGATAGAGACCCAGTACTTC. It translates to CASSLSNWIETQYF.

The rearrangement joins TRBV28 to TRBJ2-1; 11 bases are a match to TRBD2. CDR3 size: 16 residues. Germline V gene data show CDR1 as MDHEN and CDR2 as SYDVKM. Germline trimming cut 6 bases from V and 1 base from J; bases unmatched to any gene: 5. DNA for the CDR3: TGTGCCAGCAGATCGACTAGCGGGAATTCCTACAATGAGCAGTTCTTC. It encodes CASRSTSGNSYNEQFF.

As concerns this clonotype: One base away lies a much larger clone, so this may be a sequencing read error. This likely comes from a read error, as the CDR3 has no conserved phenylalanine or tryptophan at its end. V gene TRBV12-3 or TRBV12-4 combines with J gene TRBJ2-7, with D perhaps matching TRBD2 (5 bases). Trimming cost V 9 bases and J 3 bases, with 21 bases left between them. The CDR3 has 15 residues. CDR3: CASLVAGGTLYEQYY. The CDR3 region has the DNA TGTGCCAGTCTGGTCGCCGGAGGAACTCTCTACGAGCAGTACTAC.

This clonotype was found many times. The chain has TRBV20-1 and TRBJ1-5, with 7 bases identical to TRBD1. The trim removed 3 bases at V and 0 bases at J, leaving 8 bases unmatched. The CDR3 contains 16 residues. Looked up from germline, CDR1 is DFQATT and CDR2 is SNEGSKA (reference sequence). CDR3 loop: CSASLNRGYSNQPQHF. CDR3 nucleotide sequence: TGCAGTGCTAGTCTTAACAGGGGCTATAGCAATCAGCCCCAGCATTTT.

This clonotype turned up a few times. The chain carries TRBV21-1 and TRBJ2-7; TRBD1, as called in the table, went unchecked against the DNA. TRBV21-1 is flagged as a pseudogene. This CDR3 has 18 residues. CDR3 nucleotide sequence: TGTGCCAGCAGCAAAGACCGGGACAGGTTTCTTGGGGACTACGAGCAGTACTTC. Translation: CASSKDRDRFLGDYEQYF.